These 2 T cell receptor beta chains were sequenced from one sample in a study of siplizumab effects on memory and regulatory T cells. Sequenced by immunoSEQ multiplex PCR; TCRdb stores in-frame clones only, minus some. This sample yields about 69,000 clones, of which approximately 88% are seen a single time; about 1.5% belongs to the top ten. Sequencing was done on a sample of Tregs sorted from blood. These receptors all stem from a human donor in good health.

The V call is TRBV4-3, the J call TRBJ1-2; D gene ambiguous. V was cut by 1 base and J by 7 bases, with 10 bases left in between. The CDR3 length is 13 residues. Germline values: CDR1 LGHNA, CDR2 YSLEER. CDR3 amino acids: CASSQGLTSGYTF. CDR3 coding DNA: TGCGCCAGCAGCCAAGGTTTAACCTCTGGCTACACCTTC.

The genes are TRBV7-6 and TRBJ2-3, with D possibly being TRBD2 (5 bases). The CDR3 loop spans 15 amino acids. The V gene's germline CDR1 is SGHVS and CDR2 FNYEAQ. V was cut by 1 base and J by 7 bases, with 15 bases left in between. CDR3 loop: CASSLGPPTGNTQYF. The CDR3 DNA follows: TGTGCCAGCAGCTTAGGCCCGCCGACGGGAAATACGCAGTATTTT.